These 18 T cell receptor beta chains originate from one sample sequenced in a study of shared clonotypes between healthy human individuals. The data were produced by immunoSEQ multiplex PCR, yet TCRdb's version contains in-frame clones alone and is incomplete. The sample yields around 1,900,000 clones, 90% to 95% seen once. Naivety among CD8 cells was defined by CD45RO negativity and positive CCR7 selection, thereby excluding terminally differentiated effector memory CD45RA+ cells. What was sequenced was naive CD8+ T cells from PBMCs. The receptors were sampled from a man aged 18 to 35 in good health. Some clones in this sample may be carry-over from other donors' samples.

The V call is TRBV6-5, the J call TRBJ2-7, with D tentatively TRBD1 (5 bases). The V and J ends lost 5 bases and 5 bases respectively, with 19 bases between them. This CDR3 is built from 15 residues. CDR1 is MNHEY and CDR2 is SVGAGI in the germline V gene. CDR3 in DNA: TGTGCCAGCAGTCCCAGCCCAGGACACCAAAACGAGCAGTACTTC. It translates to CASSPSPGHQNEQYF.

The chain is built from TRBV7-7 and TRBJ2-6; 8 positions match TRBD2. V dropped 3 bases and J dropped 1; count of bases not matched to a gene: 14. CDR1 is SSHAT, CDR2 FNYEAQ, per germline (reference sequence). This CDR3 has 20 amino acids. CDR3: CASSFILPGTRLSGANVLTF. The CDR3 DNA reads TGTGCCAGCAGCTTCATACTACCGGGGACTAGACTTTCTGGGGCCAACGTCCTGACTTTC.

CDR3 sequence (DNA): TGTGCCAGCAGTTACGGAGCGGGTGGGTCCTACAATGAGCAGTTCTTC. It is translated as CASSYGAGGSYNEQFF. The V gene is TRBV6-5, the J gene TRBJ2-1; TRBD2 might be the D (6 bases). The ends were cut back, 2 bases at V and 1 base at J, with 12 bases in the middle. The CDR3 is 16 residues long. CDR1 MNHEY and CDR2 SVGAGI come from the germline V gene.

The CDR3, as DNA: TGTGCCAGCAGCTTCCGGGAGACCAACGAGCAGTACTTC. It is translated as CASSFRETNEQYF. V is TRBV11-2 and J is TRBJ2-7; the D gene is possibly TRBD2 (6 bases). Trimming removed 3 bases at V and 5 bases at J, with 11 bases between. Germline CDR1 is SGHAT and CDR2 is FQNNGV. This CDR3 is built from 13 residues.

This clone has just one count. The chain recombines TRBV19 with TRBJ2-7; D possibly corresponds to TRBD2 (6 bases). Trimming took 1 base from V and 3 from J, leaving 10 bases between them. CDR1 is LNHDA and CDR2 is SQIVND in the germline V gene (reference sequence). The CDR3 length is 14 residues. The CDR3 DNA reads as TGTGCCAGTAGTATAGTAGCGGACAACTACGAGCAGTACTTC. Its translation is CASSIVADNYEQYF.

This chain connects TRBV21-1 to TRBJ1-5; the table's D call of TRBD1 was not tested on the DNA. TRBV21-1 is listed as a pseudogene. This CDR3 has 15 residues. DNA for the CDR3: TGTGCCAGCAGCCCACGACAAGGGGCAAATCAGCCCCAGCATTTT. Its translation: CASSPRQGANQPQHF.

V is TRBV9 and J is TRBJ2-3, with TRBD2 identical over 14 bases. The CDR3 extends over 16 amino acids. Germline trimming cut 4 bases from V and 4 bases from J; bases unmatched to any gene: 5. Germline values: CDR1 SGDLS, CDR2 YYNGEE. CDR3 nucleotide sequence: TGTGCCAGCAGCATCCGACTAGCGGGAGGGCCAGATACGCAGTATTTT. This codes for CASSIRLAGGPDTQYF.

This chain joins TRBV9 and TRBJ2-2; D gene ambiguous. Germline values: CDR1 SGDLS, CDR2 YYNGEE. Trimming took off 1 base at V and 4 bases at J, with 14 bases between the two ends. This CDR3 spans 16 amino acids. The CDR3 reads CASSVFSRQSTGELFF. The CDR3 DNA sequence: TGTGCCAGCAGCGTATTTAGCAGACAAAGCACCGGGGAGCTGTTTTTT.

This clone was seen more than once but under ten times. The chain recombines TRBV5-4 with TRBJ2-6; D call uncertain. This CDR3 is 12 amino acids long. CDR1 SGHNT and CDR2 YYREEE come from the germline V gene (reference sequence). The V gene lost 6 bases and the J gene lost 0 bases, with 1 base spanning the gap. CDR3 DNA: TGTGCCAGCATCTCTGGGGCCAACGTCCTGACTTTC. Protein product: CASISGANVLTF.

This chain connects TRBV28 to TRBJ2-3; TRBD2 agrees at 7 bases. Germline lookup yields CDR1 MDHEN and CDR2 SYDVKM. The junction had 7 bases not matched to a gene; V was cut back by 3 bases and J by 4 bases. The CDR3 contains 15 residues. The CDR3 reads CASSLFREVADTQYF. DNA for the CDR3: TGTGCCAGCAGTTTGTTCCGGGAGGTGGCAGATACGCAGTATTTT. Combining the CDR3 with reference TRBV28 and TRBJ2-3 gives the whole variable domain DVKVTQSSRYLVKRTGEKVFLECVQDMDHENMFWYRQDPGLGLRLIYFSYDVKMKEKGDIPEGYSVSREKKERFSLILESASTNQTSMYLCASSLFREVADTQYFGPGTRLTVL.

This chain uses TRBV2 with TRBJ2-7; 9 bases agree with TRBD2. The CDR3 has 15 amino acids. Trimming cost V 6 bases and J 0 bases; bases outside gene matches: 6. CDR1 and CDR2 (germline): SNHLY, FYNNEI. The CDR3 nucleotides are TGTGCCAGCAGATTACTAGCGGGCTACTCCTACGAGCAGTACTTC. The encoded protein is CASRLLAGYSYEQYF.

The genes are TRBV19 and TRBJ1-1; 7 nucleotides line up with TRBD1. Germline V CDR1 and CDR2: LNHDA, SQIVND (reference sequence). The CDR3 sequence is 14 residues long. J gave up 5 bases and V 7 bases, and 10 bases lay outside the gene matches. The CDR3 sequence is CASTDGGGLTEAFF. In nucleotides, the CDR3 is TGTGCCAGTACCGACGGAGGGGGCTTGACTGAAGCTTTCTTT.

The chain carries TRBV15 and TRBJ2-7, with TRBD1 as a possible D gene (5 bases). Germline CDR1 reads LNHNV; CDR2 reads YYDKDF (reference sequence). The CDR3 consists of 15 residues. V was trimmed by 0 bases and J by 0 bases, leaving 9 bases between them. CDR3 loop: CATSRDWGLSYEQYF. As DNA, the CDR3 is TGTGCCACCAGCAGAGATTGGGGCCTCTCCTACGAGCAGTACTTC.

The V gene is TRBV6-5, the J gene TRBJ2-3; no clear D. Trimming pared 2 bases from V and 4 bases from J, leaving 13 bases between. Germline V gene sequence: CDR1 MNHEY, CDR2 SVGAGI. The CDR3 covers 15 residues. The CDR3 region is CASSYGIRRADTQYF. The CDR3 DNA reads as TGTGCCAGCAGTTACGGGATACGTCGGGCAGATACGCAGTATTTT.

The rearrangement uses TRBV28 and TRBJ2-7; TRBD1 is a possible D gene (6 bases). CDR1 MDHEN and CDR2 SYDVKM come from the germline V gene. CDR3 size: 12 residues. The V end lost 10 bases, the J end lost 0 bases, and 10 bases lay between the germline ends. CDR3 nucleotides: TGTGCCACCGACAGGTCCTCCTACGAGCAGTACTTC. Its protein is CATDRSSYEQYF.

This clone was picked up a small number of times. Other DNA sequences in this sample translate to the same CDR3. The chain employs TRBV5-6 and TRBJ1-1; no clear D. This CDR3 contains 13 residues. V shed 0 bases and J shed 2 bases, with 5 bases lying between them. Germline CDR1 reads SGHDT; CDR2 reads YYEEEE. CDR3 loop: CASSLGLNTEAFF. The CDR3 bases are TGTGCCAGCAGCTTGGGTCTAAACACTGAAGCTTTCTTT.

The chain joins TRBV27 to TRBJ2-1, with D possibly matching TRBD2 (5 bases). Germline V gives CDR1 MNHEY, CDR2 SMNVEV (reference sequence). Trimming took 4 bases from V and 0 from J, leaving 13 bases between them. CDR3 size: 16 residues. The CDR3 spells CASSWVGGLSYNEQFF. Here the CDR3 DNA reads TGTGCCAGCAGTTGGGTCGGAGGCCTCTCCTACAATGAGCAGTTCTTC.

The chain joins TRBV7-9 to TRBJ2-7; D is undetermined. The germline CDR1 and CDR2 sequences are SEHNR and FQNEAQ (reference sequence). V lost 5 bases to trimming and J lost 6 bases, with 20 bases between them. The CDR3 is made up of 15 amino acids. CDR3 nucleotide sequence: TGTGCCAGCAGCCCGATCGTAGGACGGGCAAGCGAGCAGTACTTC. Protein: CASSPIVGRASEQYF.